This T cell receptor beta chain was recorded in a study of shared clonotypes between healthy human individuals. Study results and limitations: Few donors restricted represented genetic and exposure-history diversity.

Across several immunoSEQ plates, the genomic DNA of each subset was split evenly. Authors' data handling: For the immunoSEQ data, sequences were junction-only without quality scores, so filtering differed. Using immunoSEQ multiplex PCR, the repertoire was profiled, and TCRdb retains in-frame clones only, with some absent. That table furnishes V, J and clone size, whereas the DNA furnished D and trimming. In the table there are some 2,000,000 clones, 90% to 95% of which are singletons. The CDR3 loop spans 18 amino acids. Trimming took 3 bases from V and 0 from J, leaving 18 bases between them. Germline CDR1 SEHNR, CDR2 FQNEAQ (reference sequence). As for this clone: Its target is not known.

All donors were Caucasian adults living in Nashville, Tennessee. The sample was naive CD4+ T cells sorted from blood. Subset reported: CD45RA+ positively selected. The clonotype comes from a man aged 18 to 29 in good health. J is TRBJ2-1 and V is TRBV7-9; D perhaps matches TRBD1 (6 bases). The CDR3 is CASSFLKQGPLSYNEQFF. CDR3 bases: TGTGCCAGCAGCTTCTTAAAACAGGGACCTCTCTCCTACAATGAGCAGTTCTTC.